The 26 T cell receptor beta chains below were found in one sample sequenced in a study of long-term antiretroviral therapy in people with HIV. Version v3.0 of the immunoSEQ assay was performed at survey level. TCRdb's table, derived via immunoSEQ multiplex PCR, lists solely in-frame clones and lacks some. The sample contains 15,000 to 20,000 clones, more than 80% of which appear only once. The sequencing used unsorted PBMCs, collected 0.6 years after starting antiretroviral therapy. These receptors were obtained from a woman younger than 35 with HIV.

CDR3 protein: CASSATGQGNYGYTF. DNA for the CDR3: TGTGCCAGCAGCGCAACGGGACAGGGGAACTATGGCTACACCTTC. The genes are TRBV9 and TRBJ1-2, with 10 bases identical to TRBD1. The CDR3 contains 15 residues. The J segment lost 2 bases and the V segment lost 3 bases, leaving 4 bases of the junction unmatched. CDR1 and CDR2 from the germline V gene are SGDLS and YYNGEE.

This clone was seen a few times. The V gene is TRBV5-1, the J gene TRBJ1-6, with 8 bases that match TRBD1. The length of the CDR3 is 14 residues. Losses at the gene ends were 4 bases for V and 8 bases for J; bases not matched to a gene: 5. In germline, CDR1 is SGHRS, CDR2 YFSETQ. The DNA for the CDR3 is TGCGCCAGCAGCCCCAGGGGGCTCGATTCACCCCTCCACTTT. It is translated as CASSPRGLDSPLHF.

The chain links TRBV5-6 to TRBJ1-1, with TRBD1 as a possible D gene (6 bases). Per the germline V gene, CDR1 is SGHDT and CDR2 is YYEEEE. The CDR3 has 14 amino acids. The V end lost 4 bases, the J end lost 2 bases, and 12 bases lay between the germline ends. This chain's CDR3 is CASSPGTFNTEAFF. CDR3 nucleotides: TGTGCCAGCAGCCCCGGGACATTTAACACTGAAGCTTTCTTT.

The J gene is TRBJ2-5, the V gene TRBV20-1, with D maybe TRBD2 (5 bases). Per germline, CDR1 DFQATT and CDR2 SNEGSKA (reference sequence). CDR3 length: 11 residues. The ends were cut back, 3 bases at V and 5 bases at J, with 7 bases in the middle. CDR3 amino acids: CSASSGETQYF. CDR3 coding DNA: TGCAGTGCTAGTTCGGGGGAGACCCAGTACTTC.

This clone is a singleton in its sample. The chain is built from TRBV5-6 and TRBJ1-2; the D gene is possibly TRBD1 (5 bases). Trimming took off 0 bases at V and 6 bases at J, with 9 bases between the two ends. Germline CDR1 is SGHDT and CDR2 is YYEEEE. The CDR3 sequence is 13 residues long. The CDR3 is CASSLGQPNGYTF. For the CDR3, the DNA is TGTGCCAGCAGCTTGGGACAGCCCAATGGCTACACCTTC.

The V call is TRBV18, the J call TRBJ2-2; 7 bases align to TRBD2. Germline-derived CDR1 and CDR2 are KGHSH and LQKENI. V lost 11 bases to trimming and J lost 7 bases; unmatched junction nucleotides: 16. The CDR3 runs 15 residues. The CDR3 DNA reads TGTGCCGTCCCCCCGACGAGCGGGAATGTCGGGGAGCTGTTTTTT. Its translation: CAVPPTSGNVGELFF.

The chain couples TRBV27 to TRBJ2-1; TRBD2 aligns across 12 bases. After removal of 3 bases from V and 3 bases from J, the junction contained 3 bases not matched to a gene. CDR3 size: 16 residues. CDR1 is MNHEY, CDR2 SMNVEV, per germline (reference sequence). Written as DNA, the CDR3 is TGTGCCAGCAGTTTTCAACTAGCGGGAGGCTACAATGAGCAGTTCTTC. This sequence encodes CASSFQLAGGYNEQFF.

This sequence joins TRBV2 and TRBJ1-2; D unclear. CDR1 SNHLY and CDR2 FYNNEI come from the germline V gene. V lost 7 bases to trimming and J lost 7 bases, with 19 bases between them. This CDR3 is built from 14 residues. CDR3 in DNA: TGTGCCAGCACCGCAGCCTCCGGAGGCGGTGGCTACACCTTC. This encodes CASTAASGGGGYTF. The full variable domain, rest sourced from reference TRBV2 and TRBJ1-2, is EPEVTQTPSHQVTQMGQEVILRCVPISNHLYFYWYRQILGQKVEFLVSFYNNEISEKSEIFDDQFSVERPDGSNFTLKIRSTKLEDSAMYFCASTAASGGGGYTFGSGTRLTVV.

The V and J genes are TRBV5-4 and TRBJ2-1; 11 positions agree with TRBD2. Trimming at V came to 5 bases and at J to 8 bases, leaving 9 bases not matched to a gene. CDR1 is SGHNT and CDR2 is YYREEE in the germline V gene (reference sequence). The CDR3 runs to 15 residues. CDR3 DNA: TGTGCCAGCAGACACACTAGCGGGAGTAAATATGAGCAGTTCTTC. Protein: CASRHTSGSKYEQFF.

The DNA for the CDR3 is TGTGCCAGCAGCTGGGGGGCAGGGCTCTATCAGACCCAGTACTTC. It translates to CASSWGAGLYQTQYF. The chain employs TRBV2 and TRBJ2-5; D is perhaps TRBD1 or TRBD2 (6 bases each). V was shortened by 6 bases and J by 6 bases, with 20 bases between the two germline ends. This CDR3 contains 15 residues. Germline lookup yields CDR1 SNHLY and CDR2 FYNNEI.

The chain is built from TRBV4-2 and TRBJ2-1; 8 bases match TRBD2. The CDR3 has 14 amino acids. Germline CDR1 reads LGHNA; CDR2 reads YNFKEQ. Trimming at V came to 4 bases and at J to 9 bases, leaving 8 bases not matched to a gene. The CDR3 nucleotides are TGTGCCAGCAGCCCCACCGGGGGGGAGGGTGAGCAGTTCTTC. Translation gives CASSPTGGEGEQFF.

V is TRBV6-6 and J is TRBJ1-3; a weak D match, TRBD1 (5 bases). CDR1 is MNHNY, CDR2 SVGAGI, per germline (reference sequence). The CDR3 runs 15 residues. Trimming cost V 4 bases and J 0 bases, with 10 bases left between them. CDR3 amino acids: CASSFGASSGNTIYF. The CDR3 bases are TGTGCCAGCAGTTTTGGGGCGAGCTCTGGAAACACCATATATTTT.

The chain is built from TRBV5-6 and TRBJ2-1, with D possibly matching TRBD2 (5 bases). V lost 0 bases, J lost 0 bases, and 7 bases lay in between. Germline lookup yields CDR1 SGHDT and CDR2 YYEEEE. There are 15 residues in the CDR3. The CDR3 loop reads CASSLAGSSYNEQFF. The CDR3 region has the DNA TGTGCCAGCAGCTTGGCGGGGAGCTCCTACAATGAGCAGTTCTTC.

The chain couples TRBV27 to TRBJ2-1; a possible D gene is TRBD2 (5 bases). Germline CDR1 reads MNHEY; CDR2 reads SMNVEV (reference sequence). Trimming shortened V by 6 bases and J by 5 bases, and 14 bases separated the two germline ends. This CDR3 region has 14 residues. CDR3 residues: CASRIRNGNNEQFF. The CDR3 DNA follows: TGTGCCAGCAGAATCCGTAACGGGAACAATGAGCAGTTCTTC.

The rearrangement uses TRBV9 and TRBJ1-5; no clear D gene. CDR3 length: 13 residues. From germline, CDR1 is SGDLS and CDR2 YYNGEE. V dropped 2 bases and J dropped 2 bases, with 5 bases sitting between them. The CDR3 region is CASSVDGNQPQHF. For the CDR3, the DNA is TGTGCCAGCAGCGTCGACGGCAATCAGCCCCAGCATTTT.

The V gene is TRBV5-6, the J gene TRBJ1-5; tentative D call: TRBD1 (5 bases). Germline V gene sequence: CDR1 SGHDT, CDR2 YYEEEE. The length of the CDR3 is 15 residues. Deletions cut 0 bases from V and 3 bases from J, with 10 bases between. CDR3 DNA: TGTGCCAGCAGCTTGGCCGGGGGGTACAATCAGCCCCAGCATTTT. Its protein product is CASSLAGGYNQPQHF. The full variable domain, rest sourced from reference TRBV5-6 and TRBJ1-5, is DAGVTQSPTHLIKTRGQQVTLRCSPKSGHDTVSWYQQALGQGPQFIFQYYEEEERQRGNFPDRFSGHQFPNYSSELNVNALLLGDSALYLCASSLAGGYNQPQHFGDGTRLSIL.

The chain couples TRBV7-6 to TRBJ2-2; D unresolved. Trimming removed 7 bases from V and 4 bases from J, with 16 bases in between. The V gene's germline CDR1 is SGHVS and CDR2 FNYEAQ. This CDR3 region has 15 residues. CDR3: CASTEREVGTGELFF. The CDR3 DNA follows: TGTGCCAGCACCGAACGAGAAGTGGGCACCGGGGAGCTGTTTTTT. Complete variable domain (other parts from reference TRBV7-6 and TRBJ2-2): GAGVSQSPRYKVTKRGQDVALRCDPISGHVSLYWYRQALGQGPEFLTYFNYEAQQDKSGLPNDRFSAERPEGSISTLTIQRTEQRDSAMYRCASTEREVGTGELFFGEGSRLTVL.

The CDR3 DNA reads TGTGCCAGCAGCCTAACCGGGACAGGCTATGAAAAACTGTTTTTT. Its protein product is CASSLTGTGYEKLFF. The chain has TRBV9 and TRBJ1-4, with 8 nucleotides matching TRBD1. The J segment lost 6 bases and the V segment lost 4 bases, leaving 8 bases of the junction unmatched. The CDR3 has 15 amino acids. The germline V gene encodes CDR1 SGDLS and CDR2 YYNGEE.

V and J are TRBV19 and TRBJ1-5; D not certain. In germline, CDR1 is LNHDA, CDR2 SQIVND (reference sequence). The CDR3 is 14 residues long. The ends were cut back, 5 bases at V and 7 bases at J, with 15 bases in the middle. CDR3: CASSVRRRQQPQHF. The CDR3 DNA sequence: TGTGCCAGTAGTGTCAGAAGACGTCAACAGCCCCAGCATTTT.

The chain links TRBV18 to TRBJ1-1, with D hard to call. The CDR3 consists of 15 residues. Germline values: CDR1 KGHSH, CDR2 LQKENI. Deletions cut 2 bases from V and 3 bases from J, with 13 bases between. The CDR3 nucleotides read TGTGCCAGCTCACCAAACTCGGGCGGGGACACTGAAGCTTTCTTT. As protein: CASSPNSGGDTEAFF.

The chain has TRBV5-1 and TRBJ1-3; no reliable D call. The ends were cut back, 1 base at V and 0 bases at J, with 5 bases in the middle. In germline, CDR1 is SGHRS, CDR2 YFSETQ. This CDR3 contains 14 residues. CDR3 sequence reads: CASSLWGSGNTIYF. The CDR3 DNA sequence: TGCGCCAGCAGCTTGTGGGGCTCTGGAAACACCATATATTTT.

The chain links TRBV6-1 to TRBJ2-7; 7 bases agree with TRBD1. With V trimmed by 4 bases and J by 0 bases, 3 bases remained unmatched. In germline, CDR1 is MNHNS, CDR2 SASEGT. This CDR3 contains 14 residues. The CDR3 DNA reads as TGTGCCAGCAGTGGAAGGGACAGCTCCTACGAGCAGTACTTC. This codes for CASSGRDSSYEQYF.

V is TRBV4-3 and J is TRBJ1-5; TRBD1 might be the D (6 bases). V lost 0 bases and J lost 6, with 15 bases in between. This CDR3 contains 16 residues. The germline gives CDR1 LGHNA, CDR2 YSLEER. The chain's CDR3 is CASSQEVGGGGQPQHF. The DNA for the CDR3 is TGCGCCAGCAGCCAAGAAGTAGGTGGGGGCGGTCAGCCCCAGCATTTT.

V gene TRBV9 combines with J gene TRBJ2-4, with a tentative D call TRBD2 (6 bases). The CDR3 covers 17 residues. Trimming pared 3 bases from V and 7 bases from J, leaving 23 bases between. Germline V CDR1 and CDR2: SGDLS, YYNGEE. CDR3 protein: CASSAVGTSVAGNIQYF. In DNA, the CDR3 is TGTGCCAGCAGCGCCGTGGGGACTTCCGTAGCCGGGAACATTCAGTACTTC.

The chain recombines TRBV4-3 with TRBJ1-5, with D perhaps TRBD1 (6 bases). The germline V gene has CDR1 LGHNA and CDR2 YSLEER. The CDR3 sequence is 16 residues long. V shed 0 bases and J shed 2 bases, with 11 bases lying between them. The CDR3 sequence is CASSQDRGAGNQPQHF. DNA of the CDR3: TGCGCCAGCAGCCAAGATCGGGGGGCGGGCAATCAGCCCCAGCATTTT.

The chain couples TRBV2 to TRBJ2-7, with D tentatively TRBD2 (7 bases). Germline assignment: CDR1 SNHLY and CDR2 FYNNEI. The CDR3 spans 14 residues. Trimming removed 10 bases from V and 2 bases from J, with 18 bases in between. The CDR3 is CATSLEGGAYEQYF. In DNA form, the CDR3 reads TGTGCCACCTCCCTAGAGGGGGGGGCCTACGAGCAGTACTTC. The full variable domain, completed using reference TRBV2 and TRBJ2-7, is EPEVTQTPSHQVTQMGQEVILRCVPISNHLYFYWYRQILGQKVEFLVSFYNNEISEKSEIFDDQFSVERPDGSNFTLKIRSTKLEDSAMYFCATSLEGGAYEQYFGPGTRLTVT.